Listed below are T cell receptor beta chains from one sample, sequenced in a study of T cell responses to AZD1222 COVID-19 vaccine. Produced via immunoSEQ multiplex PCR; TCRdb's table is partial and in-frame only. The top ten clones hold over 3% of a sample with 150,000 or so clones, 91% of them seen once. The source was peripheral blood, collected 28 days after the second AZD1222 dose. These receptors came from an adult who received the AZD1222 COVID-19 vaccine. Each CDR3 is given with its conserved first and last residue. D genes are given only for firm matches. Rows may omit the clone size; those that give it use once, few, many or a size class.

TRBJ2-3 NA TRBV6-2/TRBV6-3 NA CASSYSLATDTQYF TGTGCCAGCAGTTACAGCCTAGCTACAGATACGCAGTATTTT
TRBJ2-1 TRBD1 TRBV11-3 NA CASSPRRGQANEQFF TGTGCCAGCAGCCCACGACGTGGACAGGCCAATGAGCAGTTCTTC
TRBJ1-4 NA TRBV27 NA CASSLGGVQKLFF TGTGCCAGCAGTTTAGGCGGGGTTCAAAAACTGTTTTTT
TRBJ2-1 NA TRBV9 once CASSVDVSSYNEQFF TGTGCCAGCAGCGTAGACGTGAGCTCCTACAATGAGCAGTTCTTC
TRBJ1-5 TRBD1 TRBV19 NA CASSPPGQDYQPQHF TGTGCCAGTAGTCCCCCCGGACAGGATTATCAGCCCCAGCATTTT
TRBJ1-3 TRBD1 TRBV3-1/TRBV3-2 NA CASSYGTGSGNTIYF TGTGCCAGCAGCTACGGGACAGGCTCTGGAAACACCATATATTTT
TRBJ2-1 NA TRBV11-2 NA CASSLVSLGHGNEQFF TGTGCCAGCAGCTTAGTCTCCTTGGGGCACGGCAATGAGCAGTTCTTC
TRBJ2-7 NA TRBV3-1/TRBV3-2 NA CASSRGYNLAAYEQYF TGTGCCAGCAGCCGCGGGTACAATCTAGCAGCCTACGAGCAGTACTTC
TRBJ1-1 TRBD1 TRBV6-5 NA CAIRQGLLDTEAFF TGTGCCATTCGACAGGGTCTACTGGACACTGAAGCTTTCTTT
TRBJ1-3 NA TRBV6-5 NA CASCLAVNSGNTIYF TGTGCCAGCTGCCTGGCGGTGAACTCTGGAAACACCATATATTTT
TRBJ1-1 NA TRBV29-1 NA CSVVRAGTEAFF TGCAGCGTTGTGAGGGCCGGGACTGAAGCTTTCTTT
TRBJ2-4 TRBD2 TRBV9 NA CASSAGTTKNIQYF TGTGCCAGCAGCGCCGGGACTACTAAAAACATTCAGTACTTC
TRBJ1-5 NA TRBV5-4 NA CASSLAGVRQPQHF TGTGCCAGCAGCTTGGCAGGGGTCAGACAGCCCCAGCATTTT
TRBJ2-2 NA TRBV9 once CASSVALWGTHTGELFF TGTGCCAGCAGCGTAGCTCTCTGGGGGACTCACACCGGGGAGCTGTTTTTT
TRBJ2-3 TRBD1 TRBV24-1 NA CATSGVDRPDVTQYF TGTGCCACCAGTGGAGTGGACAGGCCCGACGTTACGCAGTATTTT
TRBJ1-6 NA TRBV30 NA CAWSADSRPSSPLHF TGTGCCTGGAGTGCAGATTCCCGGCCCAGTTCACCCCTCCACTTT
TRBJ2-3 TRBD1 TRBV5-5 NA CASSRDSRRTDTQYF TGTGCCAGCAGCCGGGACAGCCGTCGCACAGATACGCAGTATTTT
TRBJ1-1 NA TRBV6-6 NA CASSSTDGYTEAFF TGTGCCAGCAGTTCCACAGACGGGTACACTGAAGCTTTCTTT
TRBJ2-1 TRBD2 TRBV6-6 few CASSYSASGNNEQFF TGTGCCAGCAGTTACTCTGCTAGCGGGAACAATGAGCAGTTCTTC
TRBJ1-4 TRBD1 TRBV5-6 NA CASSLAFGTGGGEKLFF TGTGCCAGCAGCTTGGCTTTCGGGACAGGGGGTGGCGAAAAACTGTTTTTT
TRBJ1-2 NA TRBV9 many CASSRTGLGYTF TGTGCCAGCAGCCGGACGGGACTTGGCTACACCTTC
TRBJ2-3 NA TRBV4-1 NA CASSHPPVASTDTQYF TGCGCCAGCAGCCACCCCCCCGTTGCTAGCACAGATACGCAGTATTTT
TRBJ2-7 TRBD1 TRBV5-6 NA CASTPYRGTGFYEQYF TGTGCCAGCACTCCCTACAGGGGGACAGGGTTCTACGAGCAGTACTTC
TRBJ1-2 NA TRBV5-6 NA CASSPRVLNFYGYTF TGTGCCAGCAGCCCACGGGTCCTAAACTTCTATGGCTACACCTTC
TRBJ2-5 TRBD2 TRBV7-8 NA CASSLARAGTPRETQYF TGTGCCAGCAGCTTAGCGCGAGCGGGGACCCCTCGAGAGACCCAGTACTTC
TRBJ1-1 TRBD1 TRBV5-1 NA CASSLRTGTEAFF TGCGCCAGCAGCTTGAGGACAGGGACTGAAGCTTTCTTT
TRBJ1-2 NA TRBV19 NA CASSMSTESGGYTF TGTGCCAGTAGTATGTCGACAGAGTCTGGCGGCTACACCTTC
TRBJ1-1 NA TRBV29-1 NA CSVEDPPTEAFF TGCAGCGTTGAAGATCCGCCAACTGAAGCTTTCTTT
TRBJ2-7 NA TRBV27 NA CASRLRGVTSYEQYF TGTGCCAGCAGACTCAGGGGCGTTACTTCCTACGAGCAGTACTTC
TRBJ2-1 TRBD2 TRBV4-2 few CASSPLTGGAGNEQFF TGTGCCAGCAGCCCTTTGACCGGGGGGGCGGGGAATGAGCAGTTCTTC
TRBJ2-1 NA TRBV11-3 NA CASSLGGIGGYNEQFF TGTGCCAGCAGCTTAGGAGGGATTGGGGGATACAATGAGCAGTTCTTC
TRBJ1-2 TRBD1 TRBV5-6 NA CASSLTGTGGYTF TGTGCCAGCAGCTTGACTGGGACAGGTGGCTACACCTTC
TRBJ2-5 NA TRBV11-3 once CASSLEGAETQYF TGTGCCAGCAGCTTAGAAGGAGCCGAGACCCAGTACTTC
TRBJ2-7 NA TRBV6-5 once CASSRDNSYEQYF TGTGCCAGCAGCCGGGACAACTCCTACGAGCAGTACTTC
TRBJ1-1 TRBD1 TRBV7-9 NA CASSTTGGLPMNTEAFF TGTGCCAGCAGCACGACAGGGGGGCTTCCTATGAACACTGAAGCTTTCTTT
TRBJ2-7 NA TRBV12-3/TRBV12-4 NA CASSRDTYYEQYF TGTGCCAGCAGCCGCGACACATACTACGAGCAGTACTTC
TRBJ2-3 TRBD2 TRBV4-2 once CASSQEGSGSQDTQYF TGTGCCAGCAGCCAAGAGGGTAGCGGGAGCCAAGATACGCAGTATTTT
TRBJ1-6 NA TRBV3-1/TRBV3-2 once CASSQNHGQNYNSPLHF TGTGCCAGCAGCCAAAACCATGGGCAGAATTATAATTCACCCCTCCACTTT
TRBJ2-7 NA TRBV25-1 NA CASRPSTGPYEQYF TGTGCCAGCAGACCCTCGACAGGACCCTACGAGCAGTACTTC
TRBJ1-2 TRBD1 TRBV18 NA CASSLGTGQNYGYTF TGTGCCAGCTCACTCGGGACAGGTCAGAACTATGGCTACACCTTC
TRBJ2-1 TRBD2 TRBV6-5 NA CASSYGSSRDAGREFF TGTGCCAGCAGTTACGGGTCCTCCCGGGACGCGGGGAGGGAATTCTTC
TRBJ1-2 NA TRBV5-5 NA CASSLGPGNYGYTF TGTGCCAGCAGCTTGGGCCCGGGGAACTATGGCTACACCTTC
TRBJ1-1 NA TRBV19 NA CASKAANTEAFF TGTGCCAGTAAGGCGGCGAACACTGAAGCTTTCTTT